This T cell receptor beta chain was sequenced for a study of cytomegalovirus exposure and HLA in healthy donors. Study-wide context: Unique TCRs numbering approximately 81 million, obtained from HLA-typed donors, made up an early data release.

Nominal health characterized the donors when sampled, though unrecorded immune exposures were likely. Points on this clone: Its target is not known.

60 Vbeta and 13 Jbeta primers were used in PCR. The method was immunoSEQ multiplex PCR; TCRdb's version includes in-frame clones alone and lacks a portion of them. The table lists about 140,000 clones, 80% of them singletons, with 2% to 3% in the top ten. Study-level findings and limits: It was confirmed in vitro that three of the CMV-associated chains were specific for CMV antigens.

This receptor was taken from a man between 45 and 60 years old in good health and CMV-seronegative. Sequenced material: PBMCs.

The DNA of the CDR3 is TGTGCCAGCAGCCAGTTTACAGATACGCAGTATTTT. Its protein is CASSQFTDTQYF. The chain carries TRBV7-2 and TRBJ2-3; no reliable D call. V was trimmed by 5 bases and J by 3 bases, leaving 6 bases between them. The CDR3 consists of 12 residues. The germline gives CDR1 SGHTA, CDR2 FQGNSA.